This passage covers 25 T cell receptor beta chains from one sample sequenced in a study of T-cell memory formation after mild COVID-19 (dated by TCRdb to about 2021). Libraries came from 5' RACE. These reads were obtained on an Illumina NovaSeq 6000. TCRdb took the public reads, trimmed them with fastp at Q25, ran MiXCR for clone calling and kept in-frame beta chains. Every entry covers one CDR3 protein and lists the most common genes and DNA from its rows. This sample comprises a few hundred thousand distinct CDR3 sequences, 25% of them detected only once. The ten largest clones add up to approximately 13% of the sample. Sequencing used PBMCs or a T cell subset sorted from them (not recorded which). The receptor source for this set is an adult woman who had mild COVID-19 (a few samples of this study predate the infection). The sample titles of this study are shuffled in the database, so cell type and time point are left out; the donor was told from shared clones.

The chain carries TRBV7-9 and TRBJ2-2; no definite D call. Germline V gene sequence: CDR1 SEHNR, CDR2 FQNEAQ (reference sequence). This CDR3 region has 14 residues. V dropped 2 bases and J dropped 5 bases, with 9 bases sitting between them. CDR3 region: CASSLMAVTGELFF. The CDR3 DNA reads TGTGCCAGCAGCTTAATGGCCGTGACCGGGGAGCTGTTTTTT.

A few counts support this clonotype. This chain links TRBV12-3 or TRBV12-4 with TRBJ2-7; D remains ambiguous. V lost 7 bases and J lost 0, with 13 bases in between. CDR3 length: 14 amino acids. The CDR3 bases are TGTGCCAGCAACCTGGACGGGTACTCCTACGAGCAGTACTTC. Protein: CASNLDGYSYEQYF.

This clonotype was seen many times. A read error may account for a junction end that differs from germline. CDR3 bases: TGTGCCAGCAGCCAAGATAGGAGCTCCTACAATGAGCAGTTCTTC. Translation: CASSQDRSSYNEQFF. J is TRBJ2-1 and V is TRBV4-3; D is ambiguous. The CDR3 is made up of 15 amino acids. Germline lookup yields CDR1 LGHNA and CDR2 YSLEER.

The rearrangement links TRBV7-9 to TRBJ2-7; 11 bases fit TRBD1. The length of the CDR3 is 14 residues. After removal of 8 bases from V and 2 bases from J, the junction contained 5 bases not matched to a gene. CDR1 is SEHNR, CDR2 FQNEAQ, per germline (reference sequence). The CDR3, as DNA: TGTGCCAGCGGGGGACAGGGGGGCCCCTACGAGCAGTACTTC. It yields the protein CASGGQGGPYEQYF.

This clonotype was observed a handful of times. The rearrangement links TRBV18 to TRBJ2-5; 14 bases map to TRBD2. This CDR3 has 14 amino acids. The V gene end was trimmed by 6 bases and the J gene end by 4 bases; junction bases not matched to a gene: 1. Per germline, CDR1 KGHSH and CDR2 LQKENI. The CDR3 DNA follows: TGTGCCAGCTCCGGACTAGCGGGGGGAGAGACCCAGTACTTC. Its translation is CASSGLAGGETQYF.

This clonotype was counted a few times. As DNA, the CDR3 is TGTGCCACCAGCAGGACAGGGGTCGGTTCACCCCTCCACTTT. Protein sequence: CATSRTGVGSPLHF. The chain employs TRBV15 and TRBJ1-6; 8 bases map to TRBD1. V was clipped by 3 bases and J by 9 bases; unmatched bases: 4. The CDR3 sequence is 14 residues long. The germline gives CDR1 LNHNV, CDR2 YYDKDF (reference sequence).

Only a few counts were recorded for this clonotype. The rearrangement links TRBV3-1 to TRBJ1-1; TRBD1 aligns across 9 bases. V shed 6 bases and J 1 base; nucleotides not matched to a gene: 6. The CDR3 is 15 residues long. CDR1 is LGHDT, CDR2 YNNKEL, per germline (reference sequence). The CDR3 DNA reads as TGTGCCAGCAGTCCGAACAGGGGGCCGAACACTGAAGCTTTCTTT. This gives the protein CASSPNRGPNTEAFF.

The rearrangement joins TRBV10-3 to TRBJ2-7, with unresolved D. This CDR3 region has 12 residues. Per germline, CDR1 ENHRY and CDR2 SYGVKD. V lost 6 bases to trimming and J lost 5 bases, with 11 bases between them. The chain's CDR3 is CAISPARNEQYF. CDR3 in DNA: TGTGCCATCAGCCCTGCAAGGAACGAGCAGTACTTC.

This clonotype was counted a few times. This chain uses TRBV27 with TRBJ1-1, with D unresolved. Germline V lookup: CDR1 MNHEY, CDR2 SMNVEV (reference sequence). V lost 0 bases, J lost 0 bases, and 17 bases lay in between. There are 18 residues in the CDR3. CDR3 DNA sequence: TGTGCCAGCAGTTTATCGATGCCGGGGTTTGGAGTGAACACTGAAGCTTTCTTT. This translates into CASSLSMPGFGVNTEAFF.

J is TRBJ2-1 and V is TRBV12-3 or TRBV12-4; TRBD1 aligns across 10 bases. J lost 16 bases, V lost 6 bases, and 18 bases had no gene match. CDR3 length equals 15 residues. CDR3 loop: CASSPLGFFGTGEFF. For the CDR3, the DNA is TGTGCCAGCAGCCCTCTCGGTTTCTTCGGGACAGGGGAATTCTTC.

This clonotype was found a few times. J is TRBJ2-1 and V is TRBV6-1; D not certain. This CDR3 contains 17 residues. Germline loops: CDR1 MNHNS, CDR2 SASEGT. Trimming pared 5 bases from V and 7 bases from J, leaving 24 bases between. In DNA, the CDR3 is TGTGCCAGCAGTCCCCTGAGGACCGAGACAAATGGGAATGAGCAGTTCTTC. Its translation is CASSPLRTETNGNEQFF.

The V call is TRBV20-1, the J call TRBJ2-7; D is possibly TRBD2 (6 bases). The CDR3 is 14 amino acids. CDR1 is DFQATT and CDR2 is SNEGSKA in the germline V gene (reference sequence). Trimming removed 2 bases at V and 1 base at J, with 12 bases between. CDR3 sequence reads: CSARRWEESYEQYF. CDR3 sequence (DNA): TGCAGTGCTAGACGTTGGGAGGAGTCCTACGAGCAGTACTTC.

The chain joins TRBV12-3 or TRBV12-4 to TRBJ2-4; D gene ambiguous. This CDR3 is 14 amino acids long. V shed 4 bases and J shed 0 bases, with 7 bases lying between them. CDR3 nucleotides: TGTGCCAGCAGTTGGACCCAAGCCAAAAACATTCAGTACTTC. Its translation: CASSWTQAKNIQYF.

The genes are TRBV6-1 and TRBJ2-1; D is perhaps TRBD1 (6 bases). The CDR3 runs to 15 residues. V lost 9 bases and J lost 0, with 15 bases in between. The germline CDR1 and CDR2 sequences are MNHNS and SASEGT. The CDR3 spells CASRTGLSSYNEQFF. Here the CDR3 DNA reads TGTGCCAGTAGAACAGGGCTGAGCTCCTACAATGAGCAGTTCTTC.

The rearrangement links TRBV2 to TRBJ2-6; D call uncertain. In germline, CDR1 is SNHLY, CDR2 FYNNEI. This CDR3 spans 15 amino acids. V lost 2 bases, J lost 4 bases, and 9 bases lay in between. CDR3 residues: CASSETRTGANVLTF. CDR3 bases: TGTGCCAGCAGTGAAACCCGGACCGGGGCCAACGTCCTGACTTTC.

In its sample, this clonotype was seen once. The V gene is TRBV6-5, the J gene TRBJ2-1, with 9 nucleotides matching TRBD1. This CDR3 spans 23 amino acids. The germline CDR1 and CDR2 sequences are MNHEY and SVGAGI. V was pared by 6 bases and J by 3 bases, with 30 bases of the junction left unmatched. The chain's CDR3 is CASSSRDRVTGSGKLRFYNEQFF. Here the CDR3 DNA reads TGTGCCAGCAGCTCCCGGGACAGGGTGACGGGGAGCGGGAAGTTACGGTTCTACAATGAGCAGTTCTTC.

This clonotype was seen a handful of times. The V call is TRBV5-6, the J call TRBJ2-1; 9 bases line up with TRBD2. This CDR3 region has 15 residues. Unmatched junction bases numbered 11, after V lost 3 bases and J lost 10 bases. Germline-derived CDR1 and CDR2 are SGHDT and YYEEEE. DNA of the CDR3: TGTGCCAGCAGCTCCTCACCGGGACTAGCTGGGGAGCAGTTCTTC. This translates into CASSSSPGLAGEQFF.

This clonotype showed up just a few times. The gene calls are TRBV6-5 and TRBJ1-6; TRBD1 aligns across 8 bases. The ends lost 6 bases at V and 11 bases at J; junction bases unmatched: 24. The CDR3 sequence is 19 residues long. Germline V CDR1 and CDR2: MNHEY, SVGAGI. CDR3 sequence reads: CASRIRGRPRGADTPPLHF. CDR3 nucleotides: TGTGCCAGCAGAATCAGGGGGCGTCCTCGGGGGGCCGATACTCCACCCCTCCACTTT.

CDR3 bases: TGTGCTAGTGGTTTGTTCTCAGGGGATGGCTACACCTTC. Translated: CASGLFSGDGYTF. The chain has TRBV12-5 and TRBJ1-2, with TRBD1 as a possible D gene (6 bases). V shed 2 bases and J shed 6 bases, with 10 bases lying between them. The CDR3 loop spans 13 amino acids. Germline CDR1 and CDR2: LGHNT and FRNRAP.

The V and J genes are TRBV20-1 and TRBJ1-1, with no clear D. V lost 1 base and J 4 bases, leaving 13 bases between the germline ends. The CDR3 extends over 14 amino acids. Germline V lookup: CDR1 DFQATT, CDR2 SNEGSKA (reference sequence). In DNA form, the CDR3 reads TGCAGTGCTAGAGCCGTCCGCTGGGGCACTGAAGCTTTCTTT. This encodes CSARAVRWGTEAFF.

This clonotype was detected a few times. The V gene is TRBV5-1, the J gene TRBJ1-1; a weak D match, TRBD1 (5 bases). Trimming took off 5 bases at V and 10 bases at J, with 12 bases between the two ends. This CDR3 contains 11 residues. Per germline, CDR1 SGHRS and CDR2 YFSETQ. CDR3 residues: CASRGLSGAFF. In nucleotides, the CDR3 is TGCGCCAGCAGGGGGCTTTCGGGAGCTTTCTTT.

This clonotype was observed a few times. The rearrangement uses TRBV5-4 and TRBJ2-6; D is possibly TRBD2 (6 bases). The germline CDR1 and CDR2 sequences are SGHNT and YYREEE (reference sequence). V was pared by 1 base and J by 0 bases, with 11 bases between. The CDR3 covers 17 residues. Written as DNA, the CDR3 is TGTGCCAGCAGCTTGCGTACTAGCAACTCTGGGGCCAACGTCCTGACTTTC. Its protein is CASSLRTSNSGANVLTF.

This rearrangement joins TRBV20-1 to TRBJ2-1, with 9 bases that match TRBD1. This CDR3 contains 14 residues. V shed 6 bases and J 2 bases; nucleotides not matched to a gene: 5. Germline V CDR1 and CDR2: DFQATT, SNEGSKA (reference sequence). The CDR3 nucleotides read TGCAGTGCCAGACAGGGGGGCACCTACAATGAGCAGTTCTTC. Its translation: CSARQGGTYNEQFF.

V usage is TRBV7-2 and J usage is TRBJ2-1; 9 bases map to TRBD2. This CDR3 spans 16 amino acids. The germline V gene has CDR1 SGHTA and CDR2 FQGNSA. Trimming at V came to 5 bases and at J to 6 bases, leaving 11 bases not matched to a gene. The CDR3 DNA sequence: TGTGCCAGCAGCCTGGGGAGCGGGAGGTTCTCCAATGAGCAGTTCTTC. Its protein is CASSLGSGRFSNEQFF.

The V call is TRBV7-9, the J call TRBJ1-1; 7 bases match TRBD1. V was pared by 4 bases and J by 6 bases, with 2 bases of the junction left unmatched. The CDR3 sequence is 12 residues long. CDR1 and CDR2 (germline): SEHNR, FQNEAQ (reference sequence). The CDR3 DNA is TGTGCCAGCAGCTCCCAGGGGGCTGAAGCTTTCTTT. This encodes CASSSQGAEAFF. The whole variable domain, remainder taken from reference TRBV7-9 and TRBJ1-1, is DTGVSQNPRHKITKRGQNVTFRCDPISEHNRLYWYRQTLGQGPEFLTYFQNEAQLEKSRLLSDRFSAERPKGSFSTLEIQRTEQGDSAMYLCASSSQGAEAFFGQGTRLTVV.